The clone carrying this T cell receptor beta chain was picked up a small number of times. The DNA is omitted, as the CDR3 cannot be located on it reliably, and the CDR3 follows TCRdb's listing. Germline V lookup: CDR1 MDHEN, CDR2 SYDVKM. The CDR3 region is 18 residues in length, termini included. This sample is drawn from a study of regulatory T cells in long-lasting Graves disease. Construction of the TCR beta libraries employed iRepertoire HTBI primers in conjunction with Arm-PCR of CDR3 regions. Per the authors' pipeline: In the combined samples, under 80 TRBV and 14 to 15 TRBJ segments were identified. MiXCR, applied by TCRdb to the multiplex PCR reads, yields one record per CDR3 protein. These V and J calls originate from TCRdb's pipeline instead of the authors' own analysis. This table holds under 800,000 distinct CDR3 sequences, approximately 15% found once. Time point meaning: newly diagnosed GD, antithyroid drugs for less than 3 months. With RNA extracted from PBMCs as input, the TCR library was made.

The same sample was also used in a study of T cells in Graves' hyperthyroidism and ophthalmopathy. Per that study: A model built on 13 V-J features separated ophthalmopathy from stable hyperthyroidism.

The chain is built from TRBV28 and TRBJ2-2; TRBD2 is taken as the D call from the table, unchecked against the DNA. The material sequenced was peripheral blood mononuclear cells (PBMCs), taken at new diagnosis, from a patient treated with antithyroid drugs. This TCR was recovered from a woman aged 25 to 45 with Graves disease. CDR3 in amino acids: CASSLFLWREDWAGELFF.